One and the same sample provided the 10 T cell receptor beta chains below, sequenced in a study of early T cells in non-severe SARS-CoV-2 infection. From the 5' RACE reads, TCRdb called clonotypes with MiXCR, one entry per CDR3 protein. The sample has 37,000 or so distinct CDR3 sequences, 4.7% seen once. The sample was whole blood. These TCRs come from an adult who was a healthcare worker with PCR-confirmed SARS-CoV-2 infection or an uninfected control (not recorded which).

This chain links TRBV4-1 with TRBJ1-6, with a weak D call TRBD1 (5 bases). V was pared by 4 bases and J by 6 bases, with 13 bases between. This CDR3 contains 15 residues. The germline CDR1 and CDR2 sequences are MGHRA and YSYEKL. The CDR3: CASSLFGDSNSPLHF. CDR3 DNA sequence: TGCGCCAGCAGCCTCTTCGGGGACTCTAATTCACCCCTCCACTTT.

Ten or more counts support this clonotype. This chain joins TRBV10-1 and TRBJ1-1; D is unresolved. The CDR3 has 13 amino acids. Germline lookup yields CDR1 WNHNN and CDR2 SYGVQD (reference sequence). Trimming shortened V by 3 bases and J by 1 base, and 6 bases separated the two germline ends. The CDR3 DNA is TGCGCCAGCAGTGATGAGAAGAACACTGAAGCTTTCTTT. Its protein product is CASSDEKNTEAFF.

The chain carries TRBV2 and TRBJ2-5, with no clear D. The CDR3 covers 15 residues. Germline loops: CDR1 SNHLY, CDR2 FYNNEI. Trimming cost V 6 bases and J 2 bases, with 16 bases left between them. The CDR3 here is CASRGHRRPQETQYF. The DNA of the CDR3 is TGTGCCAGCAGGGGCCACAGACGACCGCAAGAGACCCAGTACTTC.

This clonotype showed up many times. The chain links TRBV6-2 or TRBV6-3 to TRBJ1-2, with TRBD1 as a possible D gene (5 bases). The CDR3 extends over 12 amino acids. The germline V and J ends were trimmed by 4 bases and 5 bases, with 8 bases remaining between them. Germline V gene lookup returns CDR1 MNHEY and CDR2 SVGEGT. The CDR3 region is CASSFQGYGYTF. The CDR3 nucleotides are TGTGCCAGCAGTTTCCAGGGTTATGGCTACACCTTC.

This clonotype was observed at least ten times. The CDR3 DNA reads as TGTGCCAGCAGCCAAGATCACAATGAGCAGTTCTTC. Its protein product is CASSQDHNEQFF. The genes are TRBV14 and TRBJ2-1; D is uncertain. This CDR3 has 12 residues. The V end was cut by 0 bases, the J end by 5 bases, with 2 bases between. Germline CDR1 reads SGHDN; CDR2 reads FVKESK.

This clonotype was seen ten or more times. This chain connects TRBV10-3 to TRBJ1-2; TRBD1 aligns across 9 bases. The CDR3 has 13 residues. The J segment lost 4 bases and the V segment lost 8 bases, leaving 5 bases of the junction unmatched. Germline V lookup: CDR1 ENHRY, CDR2 SYGVKD. CDR3 coding DNA: TGTGCCATCTCGGGACAGGGTACCTATGGCTACACCTTC. Translation gives CAISGQGTYGYTF.

The V call is TRBV20-1, the J call TRBJ2-1; 7 bases agree with TRBD2. Unmatched junction bases numbered 15, after V lost 5 bases and J lost 2 bases. Germline loops: CDR1 DFQATT, CDR2 SNEGSKA (reference sequence). The CDR3 is 17 residues long. The CDR3 sequence is CSAFQTLGRPPYNEQFF. In nucleotides, the CDR3 is TGCAGTGCTTTCCAGACACTCGGGAGGCCCCCCTACAATGAGCAGTTCTTC.

This chain uses TRBV19 with TRBJ2-7; tentatively, D is TRBD1 (7 bases). The CDR3 has 15 amino acids. V was cut by 0 bases and J by 1 base, with 10 bases left in between. Looked up from germline, CDR1 is LNHDA and CDR2 is SQIVND (reference sequence). In DNA, the CDR3 is TGTGCCAGTAGTATAGAGGCAGGGGGGTCCTACGAGCAGTACTTC. This translates into CASSIEAGGSYEQYF.

This clonotype occurred many times. The CDR3 DNA reads TGCGCCAGCAGTTGGGACAGTGAAGCTTTCTTT. Residues: CASSWDSEAFF. This rearrangement joins TRBV10-2 to TRBJ1-1; 7 bases are a match to TRBD1. The germline V gene has CDR1 WSHSY and CDR2 SAAADI. The CDR3 sequence is 11 residues long. V was clipped by 5 bases and J by 7 bases; unmatched bases: 1.

This clonotype was seen only a few times. The J gene is TRBJ2-3, the V gene TRBV7-2; D is unclear. Germline V gene sequence: CDR1 SGHTA, CDR2 FQGNSA. CDR3 length: 12 amino acids. The ends were cut back, 4 bases at V and 1 base at J, with 3 bases in the middle. The DNA of the CDR3 is TGTGCCAGCAGCTCCCGCACAGATACGCAGTATTTT. Amino acid sequence: CASSSRTDTQYF.